Listed below are T cell receptor beta chains from one sample, sequenced in a study of early T cells in non-severe SARS-CoV-2 infection. TCRdb reprocessed the 5' RACE reads with MiXCR, giving one entry per CDR3 protein. The data hold 48,000 or so distinct CDR3 sequences, with approximately 13% observed a single time. Source material: whole blood. The origin of the receptors is an adult who was a healthcare worker with PCR-confirmed SARS-CoV-2 infection or an uninfected control (not recorded which). Both conserved end residues are part of each CDR3. The D gene is left open where the match is weak. Some rows have no size entry. The others give once, few or many, or a class for an expanded clone.

>many|TRBJ2-2|TRBV19|TRBD2
TGTGCCAGTAGTCCAACTAGCGGGAGGGCCACCGGGGAGCTGTTTTTT
CASSPTSGRATGELFF
>.|TRBJ2-7|TRBV2|TRBD1
TGTGCCACCGCTTGGACAGGGCGATACGAGCAGTACTTC
CATAWTGRYEQYF
>few|TRBJ2-6|TRBV11-2|.
TGTGCCAGCAGCTCGTATTCGGGGTCTGGGGCCAACGTCCTGACTTTC
CASSSYSGSGANVLTF
>few|TRBJ1-1|TRBV12-3/TRBV12-4|.
TGTGCCAGCAGCCAGGGCGTCGGCGATACTGAAGCTTTCTTT
CASSQGVGDTEAFF
>.|TRBJ2-2|TRBV27|TRBD1
TGTGCCAGCAGTGAATCCGGGACAGGAGCCGGGGAGCTGTTTTTT
CASSESGTGAGELFF
>.|TRBJ2-6|TRBV27|.
TGTGCCAGCAGTAAAGCGGGTTCTGGGGCCAACGTCCTGACTTTC
CASSKAGSGANVLTF
>.|TRBJ2-1|TRBV28|TRBD1
TGTGCCAGCAGTTTAAAGGGGGCTGATGAGCAGTTCTTC
CASSLKGADEQFF
>many|TRBJ1-1|TRBV20-1|.
TGCAGTGCTAGAAAACAAGCGGCCACTGAAGCTTTCTTT
CSARKQAATEAFF
>few|TRBJ2-1|TRBV7-2|TRBD2
TGTGCCAGCAGCTTAGCCCCCCCCCCGACGGGGGGGCAGTTCTTC
CASSLAPPPTGGQFF
>few|TRBJ2-1|TRBV5-4|.
TGTGCCAGCAGCTTGGGGCAGGGAGAATACAATGAGCAGTTCTTC
CASSLGQGEYNEQFF
>few|TRBJ2-2|TRBV7-9|.
TGTGCCAGCAGCTCCACCACCGGGACATCGAACACCGGGGAGCTGTTTTTT
CASSSTTGTSNTGELFF
>few|TRBJ2-3|TRBV29-1|.
TGCAGCGCCGACCCTAGCACAGATACGCAGTATTTT
CSADPSTDTQYF
>many|TRBJ1-5|TRBV7-2|TRBD1
TGTGCCAGCAGCTTGTTATACCGGGACAGCTTTTATCAGCCCCAGCATTTT
CASSLLYRDSFYQPQHF
>few|TRBJ1-1|TRBV5-4|.
TGTGCCAGCAGCTCCAAGGTCCGTTCCCCCATGAACACTGAAGCTTTCTTT
CASSSKVRSPMNTEAFF
>many|TRBJ2-3|TRBV2|.
TGTGCCAGCAGTGACAGGCTAGGTCCAGATACGCAGTATTTT
CASSDRLGPDTQYF
>few|TRBJ1-1|TRBV2|.
TGTGCCACCAAAGGAGACACTGAAGCTTTCTTT
CATKGDTEAFF
>many|TRBJ1-1|TRBV5-1|.
TGCGCCAGCAGCCGCCTACCGACAGGGAACACTGAAGCTTTCTTT
CASSRLPTGNTEAFF
>many|TRBJ1-1|TRBV7-9|.
TGTGCCAGCAGCTTGAGTGAGGGAGGAGGGACTGAAGCTTTCTTT
CASSLSEGGGTEAFF
>many|TRBJ2-5|TRBV28|.
TGTGCCAGCAGTTTAACCCGACAAGAGACCCAGTACTTC
CASSLTRQETQYF
>many|TRBJ2-7|TRBV27|TRBD2
TGTGCCAGCAGTTTAGGTAGCGGGGTTCCCTACGAGCAGTACTTC
CASSLGSGVPYEQYF
>.|TRBJ1-5|TRBV9|.
TGTGCCAGCAGCGTAGGGCAGGGCAATCAGCCCCAGCATTTT
CASSVGQGNQPQHF
>.|TRBJ2-6|TRBV6-5|.
TGTGCCAGCAGTTACTCGAAGAGCTCTGGGGCCAACGTCCTGACTTTC
CASSYSKSSGANVLTF
>many|TRBJ2-1|TRBV7-8|TRBD2
TGTGCCAGCACCCTTGGGGCTAGCGGAAGAAATGAGCAGTTCTTC
CASTLGASGRNEQFF
>.|TRBJ2-3|TRBV11-2|.
TGTGCCAGCAGCTTAACCACAGATACGCAGTATTTT
CASSLTTDTQYF
>.|TRBJ1-1|TRBV5-1|.
TGCGCCAGCAGTTTACGACAGGATGTGAACACTGAAGCTTTCTTT
CASSLRQDVNTEAFF
>few|TRBJ1-4|TRBV14|.
TGTGCCAGCAGTCATGGGCATACACGGGGGAATGAAAAACTGTTTTTT
CASSHGHTRGNEKLFF
>many|TRBJ2-5|TRBV7-3|TRBD2
TGTGCCAGCAGCTTAAAAGGCGGGACTAGCGGGACCACCCAGTACTTC
CASSLKGGTSGTTQYF
>few|TRBJ2-1|TRBV5-5|TRBD1
TGTGCCGTTGCGACAGGGGGCAAAAACAATGAGCAGTTCTTC
CAVATGGKNNEQFF
>many|TRBJ1-6|TRBV19|.
TGTGCCAGTAGTAATCAGTCGAAGCCCATCGACTCCTATAATTCACCCCTCCACTTT
CASSNQSKPIDSYNSPLHF
>many|TRBJ2-3|TRBV6-4|TRBD1
TGTGCCAGCAGTGCGGCGACAGGGACCTCTTTGGATACGCAGTATTTT
CASSAATGTSLDTQYF
>many|TRBJ2-1|TRBV29-1|TRBD2
TGCAGCGTCCCCGGGGGTGGGACTAGCGGGGCCCATGAGCAGTTCTTC
CSVPGGGTSGAHEQFF
>.|TRBJ2-3|TRBV6-6|TRBD1
TGTGCCAGCAGCCGACAGGGGGCAGTGACAGATACGCAGTATTTT
CASSRQGAVTDTQYF
>many|TRBJ2-1|TRBV20-1|TRBD2
TGCAGTGCGGGGGGGAGCGGAGGAGGCAATGAGCAGTTCTTC
CSAGGSGGGNEQFF
>.|TRBJ1-3|TRBV9|.
TGTGCCAGCAGCGTAGGGTTCAGCTCTGGAAACACCATATATTTT
CASSVGFSSGNTIYF
>.|TRBJ1-1|TRBV29-1|TRBD1
TGCAGCGTTGGGGGGACAGGGGGCACTGAAGCTTTCTTT
CSVGGTGGTEAFF
>many|TRBJ2-1|TRBV5-7|TRBD2
TGTGCCAGCAGCCTGAACGGGGGGTGCCACAATGAGCAGTTCTTC
CASSLNGGCHNEQFF
>many|TRBJ1-4|TRBV28|.
TGTGCCAGCAGTTTAGCCGCCCCGAGGAACGAAAAACTGTTTTTT
CASSLAAPRNEKLFF
>few|TRBJ2-3|TRBV5-1|.
TGCGCCAGCAGCTTCGAGGGCGCAGATACGCAGTATTTT
CASSFEGADTQYF
>many|TRBJ2-3|TRBV20-1|TRBD2
TGCAGTGCTAGAGATCTTCTTGCGGGGGGATCAGATACGCAGTATTTT
CSARDLLAGGSDTQYF
>.|TRBJ2-7|TRBV30|.
TGTGCCTGGAGTCCCGCTGGTCCCTACGAGCAGTACTTC
CAWSPAGPYEQYF
>few|TRBJ2-4|TRBV12-3/TRBV12-4|.
TGTGCCAGCAGTAAGCGTCAGACCAAAAACATTCAGTACTTC
CASSKRQTKNIQYF
>once|TRBJ2-7|TRBV12-3/TRBV12-4|.
TGTGCCAGCGGGGCACCTAGGGGCTCCTACGAGCAGTACTTC
CASGAPRGSYEQYF
>.|TRBJ1-1|TRBV12-3/TRBV12-4|.
TGTGCCAGCAGTGTTGGGGGCGGGAACACTGAAGCTTTCTTT
CASSVGGGNTEAFF
>few|TRBJ2-7|TRBV28|.
TGTGCCAGCAGTTTAGTTGTCGGGTTTGGGCAGTACTTC
CASSLVVGFGQYF
>.|TRBJ1-3|TRBV29-1|.
TGCAGCGTTCGAACTGGAAACACCATATATTTT
CSVRTGNTIYF
>.|TRBJ2-1|TRBV7-7|TRBD2
TGTGCTAGCAGCTTAAATGAGCGGGGCCCGAGGGTCCCCTACAATGAGCAGTTCTTC
CASSLNERGPRVPYNEQFF
>.|TRBJ2-7|TRBV28|TRBD2
TGTGCCAGCAGCTTGTCTAGCGGGTTGTACGAGCAGTACTTC
CASSLSSGLYEQYF
>.|TRBJ2-1|TRBV29-1|TRBD2
TGCAGCGTTGGCCCTACTAGCGATGAGCAGTTCTTC
CSVGPTSDEQFF
>.|TRBJ1-5|TRBV9|.
TGTGCCAGCAGCCTTTGGGAGGATCAGCCCCAGCATTTT
CASSLWEDQPQHF
>many|TRBJ1-1|TRBV7-3|.
TGTGCCAGCGGCGAGTACCACGGTACTGAAGCTTTCTTT
CASGEYHGTEAFF
>many|TRBJ1-1|TRBV18|.
TGTGCCAGCTCACCAGGGAGAGTAACAGATGAGGGAGCTTTCTTT
CASSPGRVTDEGAFF
>many|TRBJ1-2|TRBV15|TRBD1
TGTGCCACCAGCAGGGCCGGGACAGGGAATTATGATGGCTACACCTTC
CATSRAGTGNYDGYTF
>few|TRBJ2-7|TRBV2|.
TGTGCCAGCAGTGTTTCCCGCACTACCTACGAGCAGTACTTC
CASSVSRTTYEQYF
>many|TRBJ2-3|TRBV6-4|TRBD2
TGTGCCAGCAGCCTGACTAGCGAGGATACGCAGTATTTT
CASSLTSEDTQYF
>many|TRBJ1-1|TRBV20-1|TRBD1
TGCAGTGCTCCTGACAGGGCGAACACTGAAGCTTTCTTT
CSAPDRANTEAFF